The 24 T cell receptor beta chains below all came from one sample that was sequenced in a study of graft-versus-host responses after intestinal transplantation. Clones were sequenced by immunoSEQ multiplex PCR, and TCRdb holds only the in-frame ones, with some missing. Of roughly 99,000 clones in the sample, about 91% were seen once. Antigens of these TCRs are unknown. The input for sequencing was unstimulated CD4+ T cells sorted from spleen or lymph node cells, taken before transplant. The receptor source for this set is a human donor who was the organ donor for an intestinal transplant.

J is TRBJ2-3 and V is TRBV18; D possibly matches TRBD1 or TRBD2 (5 bases each). V was clipped by 4 bases and J by 1 base, with 21 bases between them. Germline V lookup: CDR1 KGHSH, CDR2 LQKENI. The CDR3 sequence is 18 residues long. The CDR3 sequence is CASSLDSGQWSGTDTQYF. CDR3 nucleotide sequence: TGTGCCAGCTCACTAGACAGCGGACAATGGTCAGGCACAGATACGCAGTATTTT. Variable domain in full (rest from reference TRBV18 and TRBJ2-3): NAGVMQNPRHLVRRRGQEARLRCSPMKGHSHVYWYRQLPEEGLKFMVYLQKENIIDESGMPKERFSAEFPKEGPSILRIQQVVRGDSAAYFCASSLDSGQWSGTDTQYFGPGTRLTVL.

V usage is TRBV10-3 and J usage is TRBJ2-1; tentatively, D is TRBD1 (6 bases). V was shortened by 4 bases and J by 4 bases, with 8 bases between the two germline ends. The CDR3 has 13 residues. Germline CDR1 and CDR2: ENHRY and SYGVKD. CDR3 sequence (DNA): TGTGCCATCAGTGGTGACAGGTACAATGAGCAGTTCTTC. It is translated as CAISGDRYNEQFF.

The chain has TRBV5-4 and TRBJ2-7; D assignment may be TRBD1 or TRBD2 (5 bases each). The CDR3 loop spans 14 amino acids. The germline CDR1 and CDR2 sequences are SGHNT and YYREEE (reference sequence). Trimming removed 3 bases at V and 2 bases at J, with 12 bases between. Here the CDR3 reads CASSYRDGTYEQYF. CDR3 DNA: TGTGCCAGCAGCTACCGGGACGGAACCTACGAGCAGTACTTC.

V and J are TRBV6-1 and TRBJ2-2; D is perhaps TRBD2 (6 bases). V was trimmed by 5 bases and J by 3 bases, leaving 7 bases between them. Germline V gene sequence: CDR1 MNHNS, CDR2 SASEGT. This CDR3 is 13 amino acids long. The CDR3 reads CASSSGDTGELFF. The CDR3 coding sequence is TGTGCCAGCAGTTCGGGGGACACCGGGGAGCTGTTTTTT.

The chain joins TRBV6-1 to TRBJ2-7, with 10 bases aligning to TRBD1. J was trimmed by 6 bases and V by 2 bases; bases with no gene match: 7. Germline V gene lookup returns CDR1 MNHNS and CDR2 SASEGT. This CDR3 comprises 15 residues. The CDR3 bases are TGTGCCAGCAGTGAATTAGGGACAGGGGTACGCGAGCAGTACTTC. This gives the protein CASSELGTGVREQYF.

V and J are TRBV13 and TRBJ2-2; TRBD1 is a possible D gene (7 bases). V was pared by 5 bases and J by 1 base, with 20 bases between. This CDR3 region has 18 residues. Germline CDR1 and CDR2: PRHDT and FYEKMQ (reference sequence). The CDR3 is CASSNSQGGPWNTGELFF. The CDR3 DNA reads TGTGCCAGCAGCAACAGTCAGGGGGGCCCCTGGAACACCGGGGAGCTGTTTTTT.

J is TRBJ1-3 and V is TRBV19; TRBD1 might be the D (6 bases). Germline CDR1 reads LNHDA; CDR2 reads SQIVND (reference sequence). The CDR3 sequence is 16 residues long. With 6 bases removed from V and 2 bases from J, the gap between germline ends came to 17 bases. The DNA of the CDR3 is TGTGCCAGTAGCATTACAAACAGGGTGCCTGGAAACACCATATATTTT. It encodes CASSITNRVPGNTIYF.

The CDR3 coding sequence is TGTGCCAGCAGCCTTCGACAGGCGGACCAGCCCCAGCATTTT. This encodes CASSLRQADQPQHF. The chain uses TRBV13 and TRBJ1-5; a possible D gene is TRBD1 (6 bases). The V gene lost 5 bases and the J gene lost 7 bases, with 15 bases spanning the gap. This CDR3 contains 14 residues. CDR1 is PRHDT and CDR2 is FYEKMQ in the germline V gene (reference sequence).

The chain links TRBV5-4 to TRBJ2-5; possibly TRBD2 for D (6 bases). V dropped 1 base and J dropped 4 bases, with 11 bases sitting between them. The CDR3 is made up of 14 amino acids. Germline CDR1 reads SGHNT; CDR2 reads YYREEE (reference sequence). The CDR3 nucleotides are TGTGCCAGCAGCTTGTCACTAGCTGGAGAGACCCAGTACTTC. Residues: CASSLSLAGETQYF.

The rearrangement links TRBV7-3 to TRBJ1-1; 7 bases are a match to TRBD1. The CDR3 totals 13 residues. The junction had 3 bases not matched to a gene; V was cut back by 5 bases and J by 3 bases. CDR1 and CDR2 from the germline V gene are SGHTA and FQGTGA. In DNA, the CDR3 is TGTGCCAGCAGCGAAACAGGGGACACTGAAGCTTTCTTT. Protein: CASSETGDTEAFF.

The rearrangement joins TRBV25-1 to TRBJ1-1, with unresolved D. The CDR3 length is 13 residues. In germline, CDR1 is MGHDK, CDR2 SYGVNS. V lost 2 bases and J 6 bases, leaving 10 bases between the germline ends. CDR3 residues: CASSEEPVAEAFF. CDR3 DNA sequence: TGTGCCAGCAGTGAAGAGCCAGTTGCTGAAGCTTTCTTT.

This chain joins TRBV5-6 and TRBJ2-6; D is unresolved. The CDR3 sequence is 14 residues long. V was pared by 3 bases and J by 4 bases, with 8 bases between. The germline V gene encodes CDR1 SGHDT and CDR2 YYEEEE. The CDR3 sequence is CASSSTAGANVLTF. In DNA, the CDR3 is TGTGCCAGCAGCTCCACAGCGGGGGCCAACGTCCTGACTTTC.

The chain carries TRBV18 and TRBJ2-3; D may be TRBD1 or TRBD2 (5 bases each). The V end was cut by 4 bases, the J end by 2 bases, with 13 bases between. The CDR3 contains 15 residues. Germline V gives CDR1 KGHSH, CDR2 LQKENI. CDR3 loop: CASSRGRVSTDTQYF. CDR3 coding DNA: TGTGCCAGCTCACGGGGACGGGTCTCCACAGATACGCAGTATTTT.

The chain carries TRBV11-2 and TRBJ1-2; a weak D match, TRBD1 (5 bases). Per the germline V gene, CDR1 is SGHAT and CDR2 is FQNNGV. V was cut by 5 bases and J by 7 bases, with 11 bases left in between. CDR3 size: 12 residues. The CDR3 DNA reads TGTGCCAGCAGCATTAGGACAAGTGGCTACACCTTC. Translating gives CASSIRTSGYTF.

The chain carries TRBV9 and TRBJ2-7; D unresolved. The CDR3 is 15 amino acids. Germline V gives CDR1 SGDLS, CDR2 YYNGEE. V was trimmed by 0 bases and J by 2 bases, leaving 12 bases between them. The CDR3 region is CASSVGTHLTYEQYF. The CDR3 DNA follows: TGTGCCAGCAGCGTAGGAACCCACTTAACCTACGAGCAGTACTTC.

The chain uses TRBV7-3 and TRBJ1-4, with 7 bases identical to TRBD1. Germline CDR1 is SGHTA and CDR2 is FQGTGA. The junction had 5 bases not matched to a gene; V was cut back by 2 bases and J by 5 bases. The CDR3 is made up of 15 amino acids. The CDR3: CASSLSGQRNEKLFF. CDR3 DNA: TGTGCCAGCAGCTTATCGGGACAGAGAAATGAAAAACTGTTTTTT. The full variable domain, with the rest looked up from reference TRBV7-3 and TRBJ1-4, is GAGVSQTPSNKVTEKGKYVELRCDPISGHTALYWYRQSLGQGPEFLIYFQGTGAADDSGLPNDRFFAVRPEGSVSTLKIQRTERGDSAVYLCASSLSGQRNEKLFFGSGTQLSVL.

A note on this clone: The same CDR3 arises from other DNA sequences in this sample as well. CDR3 sequence: CASSGTGRTYEQYF. CDR3 in DNA: TGTGCCAGCAGTGGAACGGGGAGGACCTACGAGCAGTACTTC. The chain links TRBV6-1 to TRBJ2-7, with a possible D match to TRBD2 (6 bases). The germline CDR1 and CDR2 sequences are MNHNS and SASEGT. The CDR3 extends over 14 amino acids. The V and J ends lost 4 bases and 2 bases respectively, with 12 bases between them.

As DNA, the CDR3 is TGTGCCAGCGGGAGGGAGGCAGGGAAACTAAACACCATATATTTT. Translated: CASGREAGKLNTIYF. This chain joins TRBV2 and TRBJ1-3, with D possibly matching TRBD1 (5 bases). The CDR3 length is 15 residues. Germline V gene lookup returns CDR1 SNHLY and CDR2 FYNNEI. The V end was cut by 8 bases, the J end by 6 bases, with 20 bases between.

The chain recombines TRBV27 with TRBJ1-2, with 9 bases matching TRBD1. The CDR3 sequence is 14 residues long. V trimming: 5 bases; J trimming: 8 bases; junction bases outside the gene matches: 9. The germline CDR1 and CDR2 sequences are MNHEY and SMNVEV (reference sequence). CDR3 coding DNA: TGTGCCAGCAGTCCCCGGGACAGGGTAAAGGGCTACACCTTC. Residues: CASSPRDRVKGYTF.

The chain employs TRBV4-2 and TRBJ2-2, with TRBD2 identical over 8 bases. The CDR3 loop spans 16 amino acids. Germline V gene lookup returns CDR1 LGHNA and CDR2 YNFKEQ. J was trimmed by 7 bases and V by 4 bases; bases with no gene match: 11. The CDR3, as DNA: TGTGCCAGCAGCCCTGGGACTAGGCGTAGTGTCGGGGAGCTGTTTTTT. This sequence encodes CASSPGTRRSVGELFF.

This clone was seen a handful of times. This rearrangement joins TRBV6-5 to TRBJ1-1, with D unresolved. Germline V CDR1 and CDR2: MNHEY, SVGAGI. The V and J ends lost 7 bases and 4 bases respectively, with 16 bases between them. The CDR3 has 14 residues. The CDR3 region is CASTPALGGTEAFF. CDR3 coding DNA: TGTGCCAGCACCCCGGCCCTGGGTGGCACTGAAGCTTTCTTT.

The V and J genes are TRBV19 and TRBJ1-1; D not certain. The CDR3 loop spans 12 amino acids. The V gene lost 5 bases and the J gene lost 2 bases, with 6 bases spanning the gap. Looked up from germline, CDR1 is LNHDA and CDR2 is SQIVND (reference sequence). CDR3 DNA sequence: TGTGCCAGTAGTTATTCCAACACTGAAGCTTTCTTT. This encodes CASSYSNTEAFF.

This clone has just a few counts. The chain couples TRBV7-2 to TRBJ2-3, with TRBD1 identical over 7 bases. From germline, CDR1 is SGHTA and CDR2 FQGNSA. Trimming cost V 2 bases and J 4 bases; bases outside gene matches: 12. The CDR3 is 17 residues long. CDR3 sequence: CASSLTTGTALPDTQYF. The CDR3 DNA reads as TGTGCCAGCAGCTTAACAACCGGGACAGCACTCCCAGATACGCAGTATTTT.

This clone was seen just once. The V gene is TRBV7-2, the J gene TRBJ1-2; D uncertain. The ends were cut back, 3 bases at V and 5 bases at J, with 16 bases in the middle. This CDR3 has 15 residues. Germline V gene sequence: CDR1 SGHTA, CDR2 FQGNSA. The CDR3: CASSFQRQVTYGYTF. CDR3 nucleotide sequence: TGTGCCAGCAGCTTCCAGAGGCAGGTTACTTATGGCTACACCTTC.